Presented here are 18 T cell receptor beta chains from one specimen sequenced in a study of identifying expanded T cells in peripheral blood. Profiling relied on immunoSEQ multiplex PCR, and the TCRdb table lists in-frame clones only, not all of them. Among 60,000 to 70,000 clones listed, about 87% were seen once. The sample comprised blood. These receptors all come from a person aged 18 to 70 in good health.

This clone occurred once. This rearrangement joins TRBV4-2 to TRBJ2-5, with D possibly being TRBD1 or TRBD2 (7 bases each). CDR3 length equals 18 residues. V was shortened by 0 bases and J by 5 bases, with 22 bases between the two germline ends. CDR1 is LGHNA and CDR2 is YNFKEQ in the germline V gene. CDR3 amino acids: CASSQDWGGEGAAETQYF. For the CDR3, the DNA is TGTGCCAGCAGCCAAGATTGGGGAGGGGAGGGGGCTGCGGAGACCCAGTACTTC.

This clone was counted once. The chain links TRBV5-1 to TRBJ2-1; either TRBD1 or TRBD2 may supply D (5 bases each). The CDR3 runs to 15 residues. Trimming left V 5 bases short and J 2 bases short, with 14 bases between. Germline CDR1 SGHRS, CDR2 YFSETQ. The chain's CDR3 is CASREGEGPYNEQFF. The CDR3, as DNA: TGCGCCAGCAGAGAGGGAGAGGGGCCCTACAATGAGCAGTTCTTC. The complete variable domain, with remaining parts taken from reference TRBV5-1 and TRBJ2-1, reads KAGVTQTPRYLIKTRGQQVTLSCSPISGHRSVSWYQQTPGQGLQFLFEYFSETQRNKGNFPGRFSGRQFSNSRSEMNVSTLELGDSALYLCASREGEGPYNEQFFGPGTRLTVL.

The chain is built from TRBV6-1 and TRBJ1-2, with 9 bases identical to TRBD1. Losses at the gene ends were 4 bases for V and 2 bases for J; bases not matched to a gene: 2. This CDR3 region has 14 residues. The germline V gene encodes CDR1 MNHNS and CDR2 SASEGT. CDR3 protein: CASSGGQGNYGYTF. CDR3 nucleotide sequence: TGTGCCAGCAGTGGCGGACAGGGGAACTATGGCTACACCTTC.

The chain recombines TRBV7-8 with TRBJ2-1; D gene uncertain. CDR3 length: 13 residues. Germline V lookup: CDR1 SGHVS, CDR2 FQNEAQ. V lost 1 base and J lost 5, with 6 bases in between. CDR3: CASSLVQHNEQFF. For the CDR3, the DNA is TGTGCCAGCAGCTTAGTTCAACACAATGAGCAGTTCTTC.

The rearrangement joins TRBV7-3 to TRBJ2-1, with a tentative D call TRBD2 (6 bases). Looked up from germline, CDR1 is SGHTA and CDR2 is FQGTGA. Trimming shortened V by 2 bases and J by 4 bases, and 12 bases separated the two germline ends. This CDR3 is 15 amino acids long. The CDR3 is CASSLDGEAYNEQFF. DNA of the CDR3: TGTGCCAGCAGCTTAGACGGGGAGGCTTACAATGAGCAGTTCTTC. The entire variable domain, with the rest obtained from reference TRBV7-3 and TRBJ2-1, is as follows: GAGVSQTPSNKVTEKGKYVELRCDPISGHTALYWYRQSLGQGPEFLIYFQGTGAADDSGLPNDRFFAVRPEGSVSTLKIQRTERGDSAVYLCASSLDGEAYNEQFFGPGTRLTVL.

In its sample, this clone was seen once. The chain joins TRBV18 to TRBJ2-4; TRBD1 or TRBD2 may be the D gene (5 bases each). CDR1 is KGHSH, CDR2 LQKENI, per germline. Trimming took 9 bases from V and 8 from J, leaving 14 bases between them. This CDR3 has 12 amino acids. Here the CDR3 reads CASRDRDDIQYF. For the CDR3, the DNA is TGTGCCAGTCGAGACCGGGACGACATTCAGTACTTC.

The CDR3 loop reads CASSLEGGTVADTQYF. CDR3 in DNA: TGCGCCAGCAGCTTGGAGGGGGGGACAGTCGCAGATACGCAGTATTTT. The chain links TRBV5-1 to TRBJ2-3; either TRBD1 or TRBD2 may supply D (7 bases each). CDR1 and CDR2 (germline): SGHRS, YFSETQ. V lost 0 bases to trimming and J lost 4 bases, with 15 bases between them. This CDR3 is built from 16 residues.

This chain joins TRBV28 and TRBJ1-5; TRBD1 matches at 7 bases. Germline CDR1 and CDR2: MDHEN and SYDVKM. The CDR3 is 15 amino acids. V lost 3 bases, J lost 5 bases, and 7 bases stayed unmatched. CDR3 region: CASSLLTGSHQPQHF. CDR3 nucleotides: TGTGCCAGCAGTTTGTTGACAGGGTCCCATCAGCCCCAGCATTTT.

This chain uses TRBV6-4 with TRBJ2-1, with D possibly TRBD2 on 6 matching bases. This CDR3 comprises 14 residues. V lost 4 bases, J lost 9 bases, and 16 bases lay in between. Looked up from germline, CDR1 is MRHNA and CDR2 is SNTAGT. The chain's CDR3 is CASSVGEEGSEQFF. In DNA form, the CDR3 reads TGTGCCAGCAGTGTTGGGGAGGAGGGTAGTGAGCAGTTCTTC.

This rearrangement joins TRBV30 to TRBJ2-3, with a weak D call TRBD1 (5 bases). The CDR3 is 17 amino acids. Germline-derived CDR1 and CDR2 are GTSNPN and SVGIG (reference sequence). Trimming left V 1 base short and J 2 bases short, with 19 bases between. In DNA, the CDR3 is TGTGCCTGGAGTGGTGGGGTCAGGGTTCCCTACACAGATACGCAGTATTTT. Its protein product is CAWSGGVRVPYTDTQYF.

The chain uses TRBV30 and TRBJ2-7; possibly TRBD2 for D (5 bases). In germline, CDR1 is GTSNPN, CDR2 SVGIG (reference sequence). Trimming left V 0 bases short and J 3 bases short, with 15 bases between. CDR3 length: 15 amino acids. The CDR3 protein is CAWSVGGAGVYEQYF. The CDR3 bases are TGTGCCTGGAGTGTAGGAGGTGCCGGGGTCTACGAGCAGTACTTC.

The V gene is TRBV7-8, the J gene TRBJ2-7, with D tentatively TRBD2 (6 bases). In germline, CDR1 is SGHVS, CDR2 FQNEAQ. V was clipped by 5 bases and J by 5 bases, with 16 bases between them. The CDR3 loop spans 14 amino acids. The CDR3 loop is CASSRRGGFHEQYF. For the CDR3, the DNA is TGTGCCAGCAGCCGACGTGGGGGGTTCCACGAGCAGTACTTC.

The chain has TRBV29-1 and TRBJ2-1; D perhaps matches TRBD2 (6 bases). This CDR3 spans 15 amino acids. The germline V and J ends were trimmed by 4 bases and 1 base, with 14 bases remaining between them. CDR1 and CDR2 (germline): SQVTM, ANQGSEA. In DNA, the CDR3 is TGCAGCGTTGGACCACTGGCGGGATCCTACAATGAGCAGTTCTTC. Its translation: CSVGPLAGSYNEQFF.

The chain is built from TRBV7-9 and TRBJ2-7; 7 nucleotides agree with TRBD1. The CDR3 length is 14 residues. Germline V gives CDR1 SEHNR, CDR2 FQNEAQ (reference sequence). Trimming took 5 bases from V and 2 from J; bases not matched to a gene: 6. The CDR3 region has the DNA TGTGCCAGCAGCCGCTGGGACAGACCCTACGAGCAGTACTTC. It specifies CASSRWDRPYEQYF.

The chain uses TRBV7-2 and TRBJ2-7; TRBD2 matches 7 bases. Germline lookup yields CDR1 SGHTA and CDR2 FQGNSA. With 8 bases clipped from V and 0 bases from J, the junction kept 13 bases outside the gene matches. The CDR3 extends over 16 amino acids. This CDR3 is CASAIGAGAASYEQYF. The CDR3 DNA follows: TGTGCCAGCGCAATTGGGGCGGGAGCTGCCTCCTACGAGCAGTACTTC.

V usage is TRBV9 and J usage is TRBJ1-1; TRBD1 matches at 10 bases. Germline V gene sequence: CDR1 SGDLS, CDR2 YYNGEE. This CDR3 is built from 14 residues. Germline trimming cut 3 bases from V and 5 bases from J; bases unmatched to any gene: 4. The CDR3 protein is CASSAWGQGTEAFF. As DNA, the CDR3 is TGTGCCAGCAGCGCTTGGGGACAGGGGACTGAAGCTTTCTTT.

The rearrangement links TRBV19 to TRBJ2-2, with D possibly matching TRBD2 (6 bases). This CDR3 is 15 amino acids long. The V end lost 4 bases, the J end lost 3 bases, and 12 bases lay between the germline ends. Germline values: CDR1 LNHDA, CDR2 SQIVND (reference sequence). CDR3: CASSNLATYTGELFF. The CDR3 DNA follows: TGTGCCAGTAGTAACCTAGCGACATACACCGGGGAGCTGTTTTTT.

This chain joins TRBV27 and TRBJ2-5; 10 positions agree with TRBD2. CDR3 length: 15 amino acids. Germline CDR1 reads MNHEY; CDR2 reads SMNVEV (reference sequence). J gave up 4 bases and V 5 bases, and 7 bases lay outside the gene matches. The CDR3 here is CASSPGTSDGETQYF. CDR3 DNA: TGTGCCAGCAGTCCAGGGACTAGCGATGGAGAGACCCAGTACTTC.